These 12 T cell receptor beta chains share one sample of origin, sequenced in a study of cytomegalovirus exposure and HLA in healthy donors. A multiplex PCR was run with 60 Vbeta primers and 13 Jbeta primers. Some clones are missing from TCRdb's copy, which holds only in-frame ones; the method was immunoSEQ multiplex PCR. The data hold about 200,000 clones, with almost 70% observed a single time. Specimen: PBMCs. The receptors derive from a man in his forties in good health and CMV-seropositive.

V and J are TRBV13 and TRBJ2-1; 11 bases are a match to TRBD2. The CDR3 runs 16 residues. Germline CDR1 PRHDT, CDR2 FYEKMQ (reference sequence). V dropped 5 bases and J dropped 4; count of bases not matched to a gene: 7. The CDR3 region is CASSIRTSGPYNEQFF. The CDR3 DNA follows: TGTGCCAGCAGCATCAGGACTAGCGGGCCTTACAATGAGCAGTTCTTC. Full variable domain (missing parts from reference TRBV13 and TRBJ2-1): AAGVIQSPRHLIKEKRETATLKCYPIPRHDTVYWYQQGPGQDPQFLISFYEKMQSDKGSIPDRFSAQQFSDYHSELNMSSLELGDSALYFCASSIRTSGPYNEQFFGPGTRLTVL.

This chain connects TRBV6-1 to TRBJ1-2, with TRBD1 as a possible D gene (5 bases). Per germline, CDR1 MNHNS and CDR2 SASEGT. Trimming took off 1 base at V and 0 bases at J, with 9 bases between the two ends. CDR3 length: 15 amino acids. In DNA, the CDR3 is TGTGCCAGCAGTGAAGGGCAGGGTACTAACTATGGCTACACCTTC. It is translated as CASSEGQGTNYGYTF.

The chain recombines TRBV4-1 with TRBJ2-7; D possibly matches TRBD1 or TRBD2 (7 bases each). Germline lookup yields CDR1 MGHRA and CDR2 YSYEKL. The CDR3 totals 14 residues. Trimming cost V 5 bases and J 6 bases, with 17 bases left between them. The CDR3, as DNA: TGCGCCAGCAGCAAAGCGGGACAGACTCTCGAGCAGTACTTC. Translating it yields CASSKAGQTLEQYF.

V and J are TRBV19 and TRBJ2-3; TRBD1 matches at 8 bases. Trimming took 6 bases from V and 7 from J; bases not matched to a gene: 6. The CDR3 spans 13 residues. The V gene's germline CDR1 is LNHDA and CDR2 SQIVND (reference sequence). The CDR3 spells CASRMDRDHTQYF. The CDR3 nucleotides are TGTGCCAGTAGGATGGACAGGGACCATACGCAGTATTTT.

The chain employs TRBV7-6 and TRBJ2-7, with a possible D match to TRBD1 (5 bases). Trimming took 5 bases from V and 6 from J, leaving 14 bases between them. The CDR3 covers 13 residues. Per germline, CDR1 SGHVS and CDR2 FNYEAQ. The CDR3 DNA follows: TGTGCCAGCAGCCCAGGGCAGGGTAGCGAGCAGTACTTC. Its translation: CASSPGQGSEQYF.

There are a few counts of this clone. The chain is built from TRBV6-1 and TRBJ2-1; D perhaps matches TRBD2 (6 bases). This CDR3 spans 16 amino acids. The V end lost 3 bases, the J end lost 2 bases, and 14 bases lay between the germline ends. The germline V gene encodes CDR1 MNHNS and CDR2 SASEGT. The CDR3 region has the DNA TGTGCCAGCAGTGAGGGTTTAGCGGAGCCCTACAATGAGCAGTTCTTC. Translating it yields CASSEGLAEPYNEQFF.

The CDR3 is CASRDREAEQYF. CDR3 DNA: TGTGCCAGTCGGGACAGGGAGGCCGAGCAGTACTTC. This chain connects TRBV19 to TRBJ2-7, with 9 bases aligning to TRBD1. This CDR3 has 12 residues. Germline V gives CDR1 LNHDA, CDR2 SQIVND (reference sequence). J was trimmed by 6 bases and V by 8 bases; bases with no gene match: 5.

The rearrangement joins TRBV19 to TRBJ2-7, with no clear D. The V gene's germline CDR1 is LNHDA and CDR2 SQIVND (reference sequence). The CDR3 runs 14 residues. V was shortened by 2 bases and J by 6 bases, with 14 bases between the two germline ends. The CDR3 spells CASSISPRSIEQYF. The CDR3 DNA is TGTGCCAGTAGTATATCTCCGCGGTCAATCGAGCAGTACTTC.

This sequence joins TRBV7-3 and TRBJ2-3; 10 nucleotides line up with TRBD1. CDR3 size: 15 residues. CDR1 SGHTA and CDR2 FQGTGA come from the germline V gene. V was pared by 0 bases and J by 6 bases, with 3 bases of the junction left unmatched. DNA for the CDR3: TGTGCCAGCAGCTTAACTCGGGACAGGGGTGATACGCAGTATTTT. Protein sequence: CASSLTRDRGDTQYF.

This CDR3 is CASSEWGGPDTQYF. CDR3 DNA: TGTGCCAGCAGTGAATGGGGGGGCCCAGATACGCAGTATTTT. This chain connects TRBV2 to TRBJ2-3; D is possibly TRBD2 (7 bases). The CDR3 totals 14 residues. V lost 2 bases to trimming and J lost 4 bases, with 10 bases between them. Germline V gene sequence: CDR1 SNHLY, CDR2 FYNNEI.

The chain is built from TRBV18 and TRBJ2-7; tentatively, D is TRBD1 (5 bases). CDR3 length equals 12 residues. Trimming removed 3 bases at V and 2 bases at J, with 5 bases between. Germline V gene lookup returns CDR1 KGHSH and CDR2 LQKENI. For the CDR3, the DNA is TGTGCCAGCTCACCGACAGCCTACGAGCAGTACTTC. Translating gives CASSPTAYEQYF.

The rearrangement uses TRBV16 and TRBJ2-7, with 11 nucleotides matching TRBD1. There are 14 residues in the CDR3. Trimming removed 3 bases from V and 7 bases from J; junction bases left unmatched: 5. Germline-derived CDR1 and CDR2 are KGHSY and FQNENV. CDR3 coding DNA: TGTGCCAGCAGCCACCGGACAGGGGGCGTGGAGCAGTACTTC. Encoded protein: CASSHRTGGVEQYF.